This T cell receptor beta chain was sequenced for a study of cytomegalovirus exposure and HLA in healthy donors. Whole-study findings and limits: A likely sequencing artifact accounted for one observed cluster of highly shared sequence variants. Accurate prediction of most subjects' HLA-A and HLA-B alleles from TCR beta sequences was reported. Segments of the TCR beta V type were, in most cases, productive about 87% or about 30% of the time in an earlier analysis.

The CDR3 spans 15 residues. Germline-derived CDR1 and CDR2 are SGHVS and FQNEAQ. Trimming pared 4 bases from V and 4 bases from J, leaving 16 bases between. Notes on this clone: The antigen is unknown.

PCR amplification relied on 60 Vbeta primers (plus 13 Jbeta primers). The repertoire was sequenced with immunoSEQ multiplex PCR; TCRdb's copy has only in-frame clones and lacks some. The sample records roughly 100,000 clones, around 72% being singletons. Sequencing used PBMCs. The clonotype comes from a man in his thirties or forties in good health and CMV-seronegative. The gene calls are TRBV7-8 and TRBJ2-5; D possibly corresponds to TRBD2 (6 bases). CDR3 DNA: TGTGCCAGCAGCTGGTTTCTAGTCGGGGGAGAGACCCAGTACTTC. Translation: CASSWFLVGGETQYF.